Shown below are 4 T cell receptor beta chains from a single sample sequenced in a study of blood T cell repertoires in COVID-19. Profiled with immunoSEQ multiplex PCR; TCRdb holds only in-frame clones, not every one. The data show over 30,000 clones, with roughly four fifths seen just once and around 16% held by the top ten. Sequences were obtained from peripheral blood. These receptors all come from a human donor in a cohort sampled during active COVID-19.

V gene TRBV6-2 or TRBV6-3 combines with J gene TRBJ2-6, with D perhaps matching TRBD1 (5 bases). Trimming removed 6 bases from V and 2 bases from J, with 11 bases in between. The CDR3 is 15 residues long. CDR1 and CDR2 from the germline V gene are MNHEY and SVGEGT. CDR3: CASSRRAPGANVLTF. CDR3 in DNA: TGTGCCAGCAGCCGCAGGGCGCCTGGGGCCAACGTCCTGACTTTC.

This clone appeared once. J is TRBJ1-1 and V is TRBV6-5; tentative D call: TRBD1 (6 bases). V was cut by 4 bases and J by 11 bases, with 14 bases left in between. There are 12 residues in the CDR3. Per the germline V gene, CDR1 is MNHEY and CDR2 is SVGAGI. The CDR3 DNA is TGTGCCAGCAGTTTCACCGAGGGGGAGGCTTTCTTT. This sequence encodes CASSFTEGEAFF.

The chain has TRBV19 and TRBJ2-5, with D maybe TRBD2 (6 bases). Between the trimmed V and J ends, which lost 10 bases and 4 bases, there was a span of 13 bases. The length of the CDR3 is 12 residues. Germline V gene lookup returns CDR1 LNHDA and CDR2 SQIVND (reference sequence). Here the CDR3 reads CATGTGVETQYF. For the CDR3, the DNA is TGTGCCACCGGGACTGGGGTAGAGACCCAGTACTTC.

The chain uses TRBV19 and TRBJ2-2; 10 nucleotides agree with TRBD2. The CDR3 covers 15 residues. With V trimmed by 7 bases and J by 6 bases, 8 bases remained unmatched. CDR1 and CDR2 from the germline V gene are LNHDA and SQIVND (reference sequence). The CDR3 region has the DNA TGTGCCAGTACTTCGTCAGCGGGAGGGTCCGGGGAGCTGTTTTTT. It encodes CASTSSAGGSGELFF.